Given below is one T cell receptor beta chain in context. Germline V lookup: CDR1 MDHEN, CDR2 SYDVKM. V lost 10 bases, J lost 0 bases, and 13 bases lay in between. The CDR3 has 13 amino acids. This sample is part of a study of shared clonotypes between healthy human individuals. Assay used: immunoSEQ multiplex PCR; TCRdb lists only in-frame clones, some missing. Among hundreds of thousands of clones listed, approximately 79% were seen once. Source material: memory CD4+ T cells sorted from blood. Specified subset: CD45RA-negative fraction. The V call is TRBV28, the J call TRBJ2-7; D remains ambiguous. The receptor was derived from a woman in her 30s in good health. The CDR3: CATQPGSSYEQYF. The CDR3 bases are TGTGCCACCCAGCCCGGGTCCTCCTACGAGCAGTACTTC.